Given below is one T cell receptor (beta chain) in context. The antigen is unknown. The data derive from a study of monozygotic twins with inflammatory bowel disease. This CDR3 comprises 13 residues. Germline assignment: CDR1 SQVTM and CDR2 ANQGSEA. Per sample, reverse transcription was split into eight reactions. TCRdb reanalyzed the 5' RACE reads, giving one entry per CDR3 protein sequence and no DNA. Its listing shows hundreds of thousands of distinct CDR3 sequences. Findings and limits, study-wide: In patient repertoires, differing immunosuppressive treatments may have added some variability.

The chain joins TRBV29-1 to TRBJ2-7; TCRdb outputs TRBD1, but without DNA this stays unchecked. The sequence came from a human donor with ulcerative colitis or Crohn's disease, or a healthy co-twin of an affected twin (not recorded which). Sequenced input: blood. The CDR3 sequence: CSVATGFSYEQYF.